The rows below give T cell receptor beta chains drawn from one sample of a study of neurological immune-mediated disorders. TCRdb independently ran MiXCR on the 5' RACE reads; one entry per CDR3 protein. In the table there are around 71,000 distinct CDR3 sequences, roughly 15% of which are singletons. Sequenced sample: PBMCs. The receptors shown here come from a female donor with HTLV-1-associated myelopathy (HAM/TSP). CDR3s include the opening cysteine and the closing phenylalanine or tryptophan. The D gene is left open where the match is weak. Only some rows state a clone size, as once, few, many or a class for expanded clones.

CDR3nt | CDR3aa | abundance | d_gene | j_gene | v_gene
TGCAGTGCTAGAGAGAACAGGGAGGCGGCTCAGCCCCAGCATTTT | CSARENREAAQPQHF | many | - | TRBJ1-5 | TRBV20-1
TGCGCCAGCAGCCGGGACATCTCCTACGAGCAGTACTTC | CASSRDISYEQYF | many | - | TRBJ2-7 | TRBV5-1
TGCAGTGCTAGAGACCGACTAGGGGCTTTGCAAGATACGCAGTATTTT | CSARDRLGALQDTQYF | - | - | TRBJ2-3 | TRBV20-1
TGCGCCAGCAGCCCGACAGATTCTGGGGCCAACGTCCTGACTTTC | CASSPTDSGANVLTF | - | - | TRBJ2-6 | TRBV5-1
TGTGCCAGCAGTCTGACCGGGGGGAACACCGGGGAGCTGTTTTTT | CASSLTGGNTGELFF | many | - | TRBJ2-2 | TRBV6-6
TGCAGCGTTGAGGGACATCCCACAGATACGCAGTATTTT | CSVEGHPTDTQYF | many | - | TRBJ2-3 | TRBV29-1
TGTGCCAGCAGCTTAAAAGGTCCAGGACAGAATAGCAATCAGCCCCAGCATTTT | CASSLKGPGQNSNQPQHF | few | - | TRBJ1-5 | TRBV7-2
TGTGCCAGCAGCCAAGTGCGAGTACGGGGAAATGAGCAGTTCTTC | CASSQVRVRGNEQFF | many | - | TRBJ2-1 | TRBV3-1
TGTGCCAGCTCACCAGGGCAGGGAGATCAGGTTTGCACTGAAGCTTTCTTT | CASSPGQGDQVCTEAFF | many | - | TRBJ1-1 | TRBV18
TGTACCAGCAGCCGCAGACAGGTGAGCTCCTACGAGCAGTACTTC | CTSSRRQVSSYEQYF | - | - | TRBJ2-7 | TRBV3-1
TGTGCCAGCAGCTTACTCAAGACAGGGGTAGGATATAATTCACCCCTCCACTTT | CASSLLKTGVGYNSPLHF | many | TRBD1 | TRBJ1-6 | TRBV7-9
TGTGCCAGCAGCCTTGGACAGGGGGCGGGACAGCCCCAGCATTTT | CASSLGQGAGQPQHF | many | TRBD1 | TRBJ1-5 | TRBV11-2
TGCGCCAGCAGCCCGGGACTAGCGGGGGCTCTGGGAGAGACCCAGTACTTC | CASSPGLAGALGETQYF | few | TRBD2 | TRBJ2-5 | TRBV5-1
TGTGCCAGCCCCCCGGAGCGGGGGGCCTACAATGAGCAGTTCTTC | CASPPERGAYNEQFF | few | TRBD2 | TRBJ2-1 | TRBV7-9